The clone carrying this T cell receptor (beta chain) was counted once. This sample is part of a study of T cell responses to AZD1222 COVID-19 vaccine. Doses given second, at about 4 or about 12 weeks, were pooled. The data were produced by immunoSEQ multiplex PCR, yet TCRdb's version contains in-frame clones alone and is incomplete. The profile shows about 25,000 clones, 86% of them singletons. Germline V gives CDR1 MGHDK, CDR2 SYGVNS. The CDR3 totals 16 residues. The V and J ends lost 9 bases and 1 base respectively, with 22 bases between them. The specimen was peripheral blood, collected 28 days after the second AZD1222 dose. The genes are TRBV25-1 and TRBJ2-7; the D gene is possibly TRBD1 (8 bases). This clonotype was obtained from an adult who received the AZD1222 COVID-19 vaccine. The CDR3 loop reads CASAGTGDGRSYEQYF. CDR3 coding DNA: TGTGCCAGTGCCGGGACAGGCGACGGGAGGTCCTACGAGCAGTACTTC.